This T cell receptor (beta chain) emerged from a study of cytomegalovirus exposure and HLA in healthy donors. Study-level results: Indistinguishable V segments such as TRBV6-2 and TRBV6-3 were excluded. Later work associated roughly 17,000 TCR beta sequences with HLA alleles at 0.05 false discovery rate.

The CDR3 totals 13 residues. V was shortened by 6 bases and J by 3 bases, with 11 bases between the two germline ends. From germline, CDR1 is LNHDA and CDR2 SQIVND (reference sequence). In the case of this clone: What it binds is unknown.

The primer mix had 60 Vbeta and 13 Jbeta primers. TCRdb's copy holds only in-frame clones and misses some; the assay was immunoSEQ multiplex PCR. The top ten hold roughly 2.1% of the sample, which has 150,000 to 200,000 clones, 77% seen once. Sample: PBMCs. The chain employs TRBV19 and TRBJ1-1; D may be TRBD1 (5 bases). The receptor was isolated from a man in his forties or fifties in good health and CMV-seropositive. The CDR3 nucleotides read TGTGCCAGTAGCCAGGGAGGATACACTGAAGCTTTCTTT. This gives the protein CASSQGGYTEAFF.